This T cell receptor (beta chain) is drawn from a study of blood T cell repertoires in COVID-19 (dated by TCRdb to the early 2020s). Background on the whole study: Samples covering the acute and convalescent phases of COVID-19 were provided by collaborators in the United States, Italy and Spain. The material from the prospective study consisted of cDNA or gDNA derived from T cells, B-cell-depleted T cells, or PBMCs. Subjects who had been exposed to COVID-19, were actively infected with it, or had recovered from it provided the deeply sampled blood TCRbeta repertoires that made up the dataset. A freely available public database, intended as a resource for researchers studying the immune response to SARS-CoV-2, is where the repertoires were released. The samples were drawn from the first 160 participants of the ongoing ImmuneRACE study and from 1,254 subjects provided by 6 global collaborators. A de-identified subject ID, COVID-19 status, age in years and sex were almost always included in the sample metadata. Where available, HLA class I and class II types were taken from metadata supplied by the sample provider and were not determined by assay-based typing. What the study reported, not specific to this receptor: The amount of clinical and demographic metadata varied by source and participant and was provided uncurated.

One collaborating source in Seattle enrolled patients during active infection and followed them longitudinally through the course of disease. Collaborating institutions collected whole blood in K2EDTA tubes following their own protocols. For TCRbeta analysis, collaborators shipped samples as frozen whole blood, isolated PBMCs, or DNA extracted from either of those sample types. TCRbeta CDR3 regions were amplified from genomic DNA by means of the immunoSEQ Assay, a bias-controlled multiplex PCR. Under the source paper's analysis protocol: Within the assay, amplification of reference gene primers was used to estimate how many nucleated cells each sample contained. To quantify the absolute abundance of each unique TCRbeta CDR3 rearrangement, sequence reads were collapsed and filtered. For each sample, productive Simpson clonality was calculated as the square root of Simpson's diversity index across productive rearrangements. What TCRdb holds here is the immuneACCESS table cut down to in-frame rearrangements. Part of the clones is not present; checked against another copy, under half of the missing clones reflect an unresolved V gene, and the others are unexplained. V and J calls and clone size follow that table, whereas D and trimming were derived from the DNA. This sample lists about 300,000 clones; about 87% were detected once. 5.5% to 8% of the sample is in the top ten clones.

Relative to germline, V is 0 bases shorter and J is 5 bases shorter, with 10 bases between their ends. The germline V gene encodes CDR1 SGHVS and CDR2 FNYEAQ. The cysteine opens and the phenylalanine closes a CDR3 of 15 amino acids. The kept DNA is CDR3 alone, 45 bases in frame from the first base. Remarks on this clone: It has no known antigen specificity. The sample holds no much larger clone one base away, and base qualities are not on file.

The sequence was obtained from a woman aged 45-65 years with COVID-19, enrolled during active disease. In this chain, TRBV7-6 is recombined with TRBJ1-4, with an unclear D gene assignment. Input material: peripheral blood. CDR3 sequence: CASSLAAGINEKLFF. The nucleotide sequence is TGTGCCAGCAGCTTAGCGGCGGGGATCAATGAAAAACTGTTTTTT.